The present T cell receptor beta chain was sequenced within a study of blood T cell repertoires in COVID-19. Under the authors' procedure: Cell counts per sample came from amplifying reference gene primers. Here immunoSEQ multiplex PCR was the method, and the copy in TCRdb shows in-frame clones only, minus some. That table gives V, J and clone size, and the DNA gave D and trimming. The table shows roughly 230,000 clones, with around 90% occurring only once. The V segment lost 1 base and the J segment 6 bases; nucleotides outside the gene matches: 2. Germline CDR1 reads SNHLY; CDR2 reads FYNNEI. The CDR3 extends over 15 amino acids.

Specimen: peripheral blood. This receptor was identified in a woman aged 60-70 years with COVID-19, enrolled during active disease. The V gene is TRBV2, the J gene TRBJ2-5; TRBD2 aligns across 13 bases. This CDR3 is CASSEGLAGGKTQYF. In DNA form, the CDR3 reads TGTGCCAGCAGTGAAGGACTAGCGGGGGGAAAGACCCAGTACTTC.